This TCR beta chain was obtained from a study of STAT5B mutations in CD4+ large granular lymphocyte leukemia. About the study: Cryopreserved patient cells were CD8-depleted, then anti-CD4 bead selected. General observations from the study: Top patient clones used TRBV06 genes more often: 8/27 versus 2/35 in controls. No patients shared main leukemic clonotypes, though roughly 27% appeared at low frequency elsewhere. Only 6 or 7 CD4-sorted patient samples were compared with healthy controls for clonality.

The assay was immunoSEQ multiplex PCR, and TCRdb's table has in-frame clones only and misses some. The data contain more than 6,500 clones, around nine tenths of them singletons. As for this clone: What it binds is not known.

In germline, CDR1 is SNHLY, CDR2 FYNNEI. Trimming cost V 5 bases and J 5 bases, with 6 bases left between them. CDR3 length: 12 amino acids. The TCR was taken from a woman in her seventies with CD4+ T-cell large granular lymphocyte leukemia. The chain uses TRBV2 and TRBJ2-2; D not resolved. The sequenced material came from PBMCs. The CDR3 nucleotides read TGTGCCAGCAGTTTCCTAACCGGGGAGCTGTTTTTT. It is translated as CASSFLTGELFF.